These T cell receptor beta chains were read from a single sample in a study of T cell repertoires in cytomegalovirus infection. Using its own MiXCR run on the reads, TCRdb lists one record per CDR3 protein. The repertoire includes fewer than 200,000 distinct CDR3 sequences, 14% of them detected once, and over 20% sits in the top ten. The sample was PBMCs. Every receptor here comes from a human donor in good health (CMV status not recorded). Some clones in this sample may be carry-over from other donors' samples. The CDR3 runs from the conserved cysteine through the conserved F or W. The D gene is left open where the match is weak. The listing skips clone size in some rows; elsewhere it reads once, few, many or a size class.

V	size	J	D	CDR3	DNA
TRBV7-2	many	TRBJ1-6	TRBD1	CASSQLALRGSPLHF	TGTGCCAGCAGCCAGCTCGCCCTCAGGGGGTCACCCCTCCACTTT
TRBV7-2	many	TRBJ2-1	NA	CASSLERGRDEQFF	TGTGCCAGCAGCTTAGAAAGGGGACGGGATGAGCAGTTCTTC
TRBV27	NA	TRBJ1-2	NA	CASSLRAAYGYTF	TGTGCCAGCAGTCTCCGGGCCGCATATGGCTACACCTTC
TRBV25-1	NA	TRBJ1-6	NA	CASSPHGGASVSPLHF	TGTGCCAGCAGTCCCCACGGAGGGGCCTCGGTTTCACCCCTCCACTTT
TRBV7-2	many	TRBJ2-3	NA	CASSSLGRSTDTQYF	TGTGCCAGCAGCTCCTTGGGGCGGAGCACAGATACGCAGTATTTT
TRBV7-6	many	TRBJ2-1	NA	CASSFSKSRGLYNEQFF	TGTGCCAGCAGCTTCTCGAAGTCCAGGGGCCTCTACAATGAGCAGTTCTTC
TRBV5-5	NA	TRBJ1-5	NA	CASSFSAQTYQPQHF	TGTGCCAGCAGCTTTAGTGCACAGACCTATCAGCCCCAGCATTTT
TRBV7-2	many	TRBJ1-1	NA	CASSLGWTEAFF	TGTGCCAGCAGCTTAGGATGGACTGAAGCTTTCTTT
TRBV10-3	few	TRBJ1-1	NA	CAIRAAQMNTEAFF	TGTGCCATCAGGGCAGCCCAGATGAACACTGAAGCTTTCTTT
TRBV29-1	NA	TRBJ2-3	NA	CSATTDTQYF	TGCAGCGCTACGACAGATACGCAGTATTTT
TRBV20-1	few	TRBJ2-7	TRBD2	CSARDQTSGSSYEQYF	TGCAGTGCTAGAGATCAAACTAGCGGAAGCTCCTACGAGCAGTACTTC
TRBV7-8	many	TRBJ2-3	NA	CASSLGQAKPDTQYF	TGTGCCAGCAGCTTAGGACAGGCAAAGCCAGATACGCAGTATTTT
TRBV25-1	NA	TRBJ1-1	NA	CASSPGGAEAFF	TGTGCCAGCAGTCCTGGGGGGGCCGAAGCTTTCTTT
TRBV4-1	NA	TRBJ2-3	TRBD2	CASSPAGRGGTDTQYF	TGCGCCAGCAGCCCCGCAGGGCGGGGGGGGACAGATACGCAGTATTTT
TRBV19	many	TRBJ2-5	NA	CASSPGPNGIGETQYF	TGTGCCAGTAGCCCGGGACCAAATGGAATCGGGGAGACCCAGTACTTC
TRBV12-3/TRBV12-4	many	TRBJ2-1	NA	CASSLVNEQFF	TGTGCCAGCAGCCTAGTGAATGAGCAGTTCTTC
TRBV10-3	many	TRBJ1-2	NA	CAISELLGEQRLNYGYTF	TGTGCCATCAGTGAGCTATTAGGGGAACAGCGCCTTAACTATGGCTACACCTTC
TRBV29-1	NA	TRBJ1-1	TRBD1	CSAWDRNTEAFF	TGCAGCGCCTGGGACAGGAACACTGAAGCTTTCTTT
TRBV10-2	NA	TRBJ2-7	NA	CASTAPGKGEQYF	TGCGCCAGCACCGCCCCCGGAAAAGGCGAGCAGTACTTC
TRBV30	few	TRBJ1-4	NA	CAWSVKGGGEKLFF	TGTGCCTGGAGTGTGAAGGGTGGTGGAGAAAAACTGTTTTTT
TRBV20-1	many	TRBJ1-1	NA	CSARGKGNTEAFF	TGCAGTGCTAGAGGTAAAGGGAACACTGAAGCTTTCTTT
TRBV7-2	many	TRBJ1-1	NA	CASSPHKGNTEAFF	TGTGCCAGCAGCCCCCACAAGGGTAACACTGAAGCTTTCTTT
TRBV6-5	many	TRBJ2-6	NA	CASSYTVIGDGANVLTF	TGTGCCAGCAGTTACACTGTGATTGGAGATGGGGCCAACGTCCTGACTTTC
TRBV7-2	many	TRBJ2-3	NA	CASSLAASGGTDTQYF	TGTGCCAGCAGCTTAGCGGCGTCAGGGGGCACAGATACGCAGTATTTT
TRBV5-6	many	TRBJ1-3	TRBD1	CASSQQGTGNTIYF	TGTGCCAGCAGCCAACAGGGGACTGGAAACACCATATATTTT
TRBV29-1	NA	TRBJ2-6	NA	CSVEASSGANVLTF	TGCAGCGTTGAAGCCAGCTCTGGGGCCAACGTCCTGACTTTC
TRBV7-2	NA	TRBJ2-7	TRBD2	CASSFSGAIYEQYF	TGTGCCAGCAGCTTTAGCGGGGCTATTTACGAGCAGTACTTC
TRBV28	few	TRBJ2-7	NA	CASSLQSSGQYF	TGTGCCAGCAGTCTTCAGTCCAGCGGGCAGTACTTC
TRBV29-1	few	TRBJ1-2	TRBD1	CSVEERGRRYNYGYTF	TGCAGCGTTGAGGAAAGGGGGCGCCGGTATAACTATGGCTACACCTTC
TRBV5-4	NA	TRBJ2-3	NA	CASGIPGSTDTQYF	TGTGCCAGCGGAATCCCGGGGAGCACAGATACGCAGTATTTT
TRBV10-3	many	TRBJ1-2	NA	CAISEADIYGYTF	TGTGCCATCAGTGAGGCGGACATCTATGGCTACACCTTC
TRBV7-9	NA	TRBJ1-1	NA	CAGWVEDTEAFF	TGTGCGGGCTGGGTTGAAGACACTGAAGCTTTCTTT
TRBV6-5	few	TRBJ2-2	TRBD1	CASSYSNLGGSGTGELFF	TGTGCCAGCAGTTACTCGAATTTAGGGGGCTCTGGCACCGGGGAGCTGTTTTTT
TRBV7-6	many	TRBJ2-7	NA	CASSLRTAPYEQYF	TGTGCCAGCAGCCTTCGGACAGCTCCCTACGAGCAGTACTTC
TRBV7-3	NA	TRBJ2-1	NA	CASSLGGKGDNEPFF	TGTGCCAGCAGCTTAGGAGGAAAAGGGGACAATGAGCCGTTCTTC
TRBV6-1	many	TRBJ1-1	TRBD1	CASRQGMNTEAFF	TGTGCCAGCAGACAGGGGATGAACACTGAAGCTTTCTTT
TRBV28	few	TRBJ1-1	TRBD1	CASSPDRDNTEAFF	TGTGCCAGCAGTCCAGACAGGGACAACACTGAAGCTTTCTTT
TRBV5-4	many	TRBJ2-5	NA	CASSLGAQPTSPIETQYF	TGTGCCAGCAGCTTGGGGGCCCAACCGACAAGCCCAATCGAGACCCAGTACTTC
TRBV28	NA	TRBJ1-1	NA	CASTYGRKFKAFF	TGTGCCAGCACCTACGGGCGGAAATTTAAAGCTTTCTTT
TRBV29-1	NA	TRBJ2-3	NA	CSVEAGSKFTDTQYF	TGCAGCGTTGAGGCAGGTTCTAAATTCACAGATACGCAGTATTTT
TRBV29-1	many	TRBJ1-1	NA	CSVGTPEAGRGEAFF	TGCAGCGTTGGCACCCCCGAGGCAGGGAGAGGTGAAGCTTTCTTT
TRBV2	NA	TRBJ2-1	NA	CASSESWAEQFF	TGTGCCAGCAGTGAATCTTGGGCGGAGCAGTTCTTC
TRBV5-4	many	TRBJ2-2	NA	CASSLGRGIGELFF	TGTGCCAGCAGCTTGGGGCGCGGGATCGGGGAGCTGTTTTTT
TRBV6-4	many	TRBJ2-1	NA	CASSDGGKTYNEQFF	TGTGCCAGCAGTGATGGGGGGAAGACCTACAATGAGCAGTTCTTC
TRBV14	few	TRBJ1-1	NA	CASSLWSQAGTEAFF	TGTGCCAGCAGCTTATGGTCACAGGCAGGCACTGAAGCTTTCTTT
TRBV19	NA	TRBJ2-7	NA	CASSILGLGEQYF	TGTGCCAGTAGTATACTAGGGCTTGGCGAGCAGTACTTC
TRBV7-2	many	TRBJ1-3	NA	CASTLGGGRAGNTIYF	TGTGCCAGCACCCTAGGGGGGGGGCGAGCTGGAAACACCATATATTTT
TRBV20-1	few	TRBJ2-7	NA	CSASQPAVYEQYF	TGCAGTGCTAGCCAGCCTGCCGTGTACGAGCAGTACTTC
TRBV5-1	many	TRBJ1-5	NA	CASSLAGVSNQPQHF	TGCGCCAGCAGCTTGGCGGGGGTGAGCAATCAGCCCCAGCATTTT